This paragraph reports one T cell receptor beta chain. Its antigen is unidentified. PCR amplification relied on 60 Vbeta primers (plus 13 Jbeta primers). TCRdb's copy holds only in-frame clones and misses some; the assay was immunoSEQ multiplex PCR. The repertoire holds about 190,000 clones, with about 77% as singletons. This CDR3 is 14 amino acids long. The germline V gene encodes CDR1 SGHTA and CDR2 FQGNSA. The V end was cut by 8 bases, the J end by 0 bases, with 12 bases between. The data were obtained in a study of cytomegalovirus exposure and HLA in healthy donors. Findings of the study overall: Accounts indicate the classifier identified cytomegalovirus status with strong specificity and sensitivity. Immune exposure data for these donors was limited to CMV serostatus. Sequencing depth roughly uniform across donors was assumed in presence/absence analyses.

Sequenced: PBMCs. V and J are TRBV7-2 and TRBJ2-3; perhaps TRBD2 as D (5 bases). The source of this sequence is a young man in good health and CMV-seropositive. The CDR3 region is CASLRAVSTDTQYF. As DNA, the CDR3 is TGTGCCAGCTTGAGGGCGGTGAGCACAGATACGCAGTATTTT.